These T cell receptor beta chains were read from a single sample in a study of CXCR3-negative and CXCR3-positive naive CD8 T cells. TCRdb processed the 5' RACE reads again and assigns one entry to each CDR3 protein, with no DNA. The sample includes fewer than 90,000 distinct CDR3 sequences. Sample: naive CXCR3+ CD8+ T cells from blood. Receptors were obtained from a human donor in good health. Some clones in this sample may be carry-over from other donors' samples. CDR3s include the opening cysteine and the closing phenylalanine or tryptophan.

TRBV28	TRBJ2-2	CASSLSGNTGELFF
TRBV5-1	TRBJ1-1	CASSAEEGAENTEAFF
TRBV6-2/TRBV6-3	TRBJ2-6	CASSYRPHLRTQTGANVLTF
TRBV15	TRBJ2-1	CATSRERGWTYNEQFF
TRBV28	TRBJ2-1	CASSLSSGHNEQFF
TRBV5-6	TRBJ2-1	CASEWSGGYNEQFF
TRBV7-9	TRBJ2-5	CASSSVGGRKETQYF
TRBV7-2	TRBJ1-2	CASSLGSGYGYTF
TRBV20-1	TRBJ1-5	CSARDEEYQPQHF
TRBV4-2	TRBJ2-2	CASSHGPPAGTGELFF
TRBV20-1	TRBJ2-5	CSAARAPKETQYF
TRBV19	TRBJ1-1	CASSILVGEAFF
TRBV3-1	TRBJ2-2	CASSHDTGELFF
TRBV13	TRBJ2-5	CASSLRPGNQETQYF
TRBV20-1	TRBJ2-1	CSARVLVNNEQFF
TRBV19	TRBJ1-5	CASRVGALSNQPQHF
TRBV6-6	TRBJ2-5	CASSYWGLAGVEETQYF
TRBV6-6	TRBJ2-1	CASSLGTESFYNEQFF
TRBV28	TRBJ2-3	CASSLRGIPDTQYF
TRBV28	TRBJ2-3	CASSLRYLDTQYF
TRBV2	TRBJ2-5	CASSLQYQETQYF
TRBV7-9	TRBJ2-1	CASTGTGYNEQFF
TRBV7-2	TRBJ2-7	CASNPWGQPYEQYF
TRBV15	TRBJ1-2	CATGGSVGYTF
TRBV15	TRBJ1-5	CATSSGISQPQHF
TRBV12-3/TRBV12-4	TRBJ2-1	CASRPLAGGLSEGQFF
TRBV5-1	TRBJ2-5	CASSFERGGGETQYF
TRBV12-3/TRBV12-4	TRBJ2-2	CASSPAGTGELFF
TRBV12-3/TRBV12-4	TRBJ2-2	CASLAGSSGLSGELFF
TRBV29-1	TRBJ2-5	CSVEGTSGEETQYF
TRBV12-3/TRBV12-4	TRBJ2-1	CASSQGQGASYNEQFF
TRBV13	TRBJ2-5	CASSFWKEIETQYF
TRBV29-1	TRBJ2-1	CSVDGVRDYSYNEQFF
TRBV4-1	TRBJ2-2	CASSQKGDTGELFF
TRBV7-8	TRBJ2-3	CASSEGNPGQRTDTQYF
TRBV4-1	TRBJ2-2	CASRESWVSDTGELFF
TRBV3-1	TRBJ2-1	CASSQDRYPYNEQFF
TRBV4-1	TRBJ2-1	CASSPTLSGGRGNEQFF
TRBV29-1	TRBJ2-5	CSVERLEAQETQYF
TRBV7-9	TRBJ1-1	CASSYGRAEAFF
TRBV12-3/TRBV12-4	TRBJ2-5	CASSTWGGGETQYF
TRBV21-1	TRBJ1-3	CASREPFRGRVGNTIYF
TRBV15	TRBJ1-1	CATSPRGKLDTEAFF
TRBV29-1	TRBJ1-1	CSIPEATGGLNTEAFF
TRBV24-1	TRBJ2-7	CATSGTGNEQYF
TRBV12-3/TRBV12-4	TRBJ2-7	CASSLAGATYEQYF
TRBV5-1	TRBJ2-7	CASSLGRQDLEQYF
TRBV28	TRBJ2-1	CASNKGLAGYNEQFF
TRBV20-1	TRBJ2-1	CSASGLLSYNEQFF
TRBV15	TRBJ1-1	CATRELTEAFF
TRBV4-3	TRBJ2-5	CASSPGTGGEETQYF
TRBV7-2	TRBJ2-7	CASSLAAPEQYF
TRBV10-1	TRBJ2-2	CASSESYTGELFF